What follows describes a single T cell receptor beta chain. What this receptor recognizes is not known. Base qualities are not provided; no much larger clone lies one nucleotide away. The data originate from a study of T cell changes during pregnancy in multiple sclerosis (dated by TCRdb to about 2019). Looking at the study overall: The study looked at changes in the T cell repertoire across pregnancy in women with multiple sclerosis.

V was cut back by 0 bases and J by 8 bases, leaving a gap of 10 bases between them. Sequences LNHNV (CDR1) and YYDKDF (CDR2) are obtained from the germline V gene (reference sequence). The CDR3, from cysteine to phenylalanine, totals 13 residues. Only the CDR3 DNA stays, 39 bases, in frame from base 1. The method behind the library was the immunoSEQ multiplex PCR assay. TCRdb took over this immuneACCESS table, retaining in-frame rearrangements with V and J assigned. Such tables are incomplete; in checked studies, under half of the missing clones stem from an unresolved V gene, and the remainder is unexplained. For this sample there are about 40,000 clones; 90% appear just once. The ten largest clones add up to 0.43% of the sample.

This sequence was found in a female donor with multiple sclerosis, enrolled in a pregnancy study. Here the sequenced sample was CD4+ T cells from peripheral blood mononuclear cells, taken in the third trimester of pregnancy. The sequence links TRBV15 to TRBJ1-2; no D gene is confidently identified. The DNA sequence is as follows: TGTGCCACCAGCAGAGATCCCCTAAGCGGCTACACCTTC. Translated, it gives CATSRDPLSGYTF.